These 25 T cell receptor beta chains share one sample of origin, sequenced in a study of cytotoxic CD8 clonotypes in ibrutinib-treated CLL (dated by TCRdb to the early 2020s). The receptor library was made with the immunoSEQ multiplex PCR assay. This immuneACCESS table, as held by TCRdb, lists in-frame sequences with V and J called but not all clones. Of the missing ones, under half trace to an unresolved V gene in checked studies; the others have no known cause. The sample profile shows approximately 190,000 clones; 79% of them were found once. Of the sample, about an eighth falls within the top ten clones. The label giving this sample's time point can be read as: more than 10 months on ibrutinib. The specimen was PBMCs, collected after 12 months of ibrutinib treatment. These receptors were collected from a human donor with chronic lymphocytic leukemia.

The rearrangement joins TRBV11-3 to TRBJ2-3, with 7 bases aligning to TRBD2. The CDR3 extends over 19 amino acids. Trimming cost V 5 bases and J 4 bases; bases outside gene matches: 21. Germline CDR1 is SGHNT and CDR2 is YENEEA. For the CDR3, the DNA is TGTGCCAGCAGCCCATGGGGAGATACTAGCGAAACAAGGGCAGATACGCAGTATTTT. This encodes CASSPWGDTSETRADTQYF.

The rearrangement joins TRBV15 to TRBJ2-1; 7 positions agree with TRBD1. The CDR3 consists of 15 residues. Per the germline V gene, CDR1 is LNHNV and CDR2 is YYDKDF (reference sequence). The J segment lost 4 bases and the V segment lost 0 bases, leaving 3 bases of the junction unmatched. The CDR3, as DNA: TGTGCCACCAGCAGAGACAGGGGGTTTTACAATGAGCAGTTCTTC. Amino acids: CATSRDRGFYNEQFF.

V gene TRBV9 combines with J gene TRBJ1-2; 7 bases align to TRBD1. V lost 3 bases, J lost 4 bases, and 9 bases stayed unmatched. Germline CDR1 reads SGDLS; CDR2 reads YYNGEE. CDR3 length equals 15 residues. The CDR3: CASSASGGGGYGYTF. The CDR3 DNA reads TGTGCCAGCAGCGCTTCAGGGGGAGGCGGCTATGGCTACACCTTC.

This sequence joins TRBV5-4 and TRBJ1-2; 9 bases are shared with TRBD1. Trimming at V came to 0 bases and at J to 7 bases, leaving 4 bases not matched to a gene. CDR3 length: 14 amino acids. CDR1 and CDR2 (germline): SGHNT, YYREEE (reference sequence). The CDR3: CASSLVGTGSGYTF. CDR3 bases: TGTGCCAGCAGCTTGGTTGGGACAGGGAGTGGCTACACCTTC.

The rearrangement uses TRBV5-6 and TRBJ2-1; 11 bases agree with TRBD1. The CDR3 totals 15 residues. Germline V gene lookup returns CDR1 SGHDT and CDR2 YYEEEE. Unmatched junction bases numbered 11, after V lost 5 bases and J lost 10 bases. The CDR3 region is CASSFGQGAGWEQFF. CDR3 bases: TGTGCCAGCAGTTTCGGACAGGGGGCAGGCTGGGAGCAGTTCTTC.

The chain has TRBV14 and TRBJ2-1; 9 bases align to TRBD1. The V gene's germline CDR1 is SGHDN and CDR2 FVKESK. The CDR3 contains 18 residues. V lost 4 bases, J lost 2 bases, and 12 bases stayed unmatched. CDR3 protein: CASSPGQGLSAPYNEQFF. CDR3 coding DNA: TGTGCCAGCAGCCCGGGACAGGGCCTCTCCGCCCCCTACAATGAGCAGTTCTTC.

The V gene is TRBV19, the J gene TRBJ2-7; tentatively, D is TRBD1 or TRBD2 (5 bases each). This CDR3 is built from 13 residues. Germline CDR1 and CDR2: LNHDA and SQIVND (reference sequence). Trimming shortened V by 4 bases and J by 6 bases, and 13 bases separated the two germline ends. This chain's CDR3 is CASSTGTTSEQYF. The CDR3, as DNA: TGTGCCAGTAGTACCGGGACGACATCCGAGCAGTACTTC.

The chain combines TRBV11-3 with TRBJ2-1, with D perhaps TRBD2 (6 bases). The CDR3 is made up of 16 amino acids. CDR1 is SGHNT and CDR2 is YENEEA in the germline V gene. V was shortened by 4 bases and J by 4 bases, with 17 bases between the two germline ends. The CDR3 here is CASSSLSRGGYNEQFF. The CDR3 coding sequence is TGTGCCAGCAGCTCCCTTTCGCGGGGAGGTTACAATGAGCAGTTCTTC.

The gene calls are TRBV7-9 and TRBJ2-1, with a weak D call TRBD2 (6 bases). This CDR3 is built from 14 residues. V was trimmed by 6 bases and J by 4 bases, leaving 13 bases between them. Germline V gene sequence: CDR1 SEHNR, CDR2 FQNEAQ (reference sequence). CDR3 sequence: CASSASVLYNEQFF. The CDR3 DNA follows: TGTGCCAGCAGTGCTAGCGTCTTGTACAATGAGCAGTTCTTC.

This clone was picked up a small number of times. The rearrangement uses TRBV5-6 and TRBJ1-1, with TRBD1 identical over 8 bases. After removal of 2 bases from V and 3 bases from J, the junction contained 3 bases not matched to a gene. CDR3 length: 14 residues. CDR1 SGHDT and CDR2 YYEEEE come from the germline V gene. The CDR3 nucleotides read TGTGCCAGCAGCTTATGGACAGGGTACACTGAAGCTTTCTTT. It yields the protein CASSLWTGYTEAFF.

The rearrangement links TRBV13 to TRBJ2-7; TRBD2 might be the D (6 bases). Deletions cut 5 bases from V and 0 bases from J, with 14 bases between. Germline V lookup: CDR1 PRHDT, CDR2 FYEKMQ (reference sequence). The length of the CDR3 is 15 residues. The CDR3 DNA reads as TGTGCCAGCAGCCCCATGGGACTTGACTCCTACGAGCAGTACTTC. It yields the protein CASSPMGLDSYEQYF. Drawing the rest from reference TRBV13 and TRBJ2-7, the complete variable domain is AAGVIQSPRHLIKEKRETATLKCYPIPRHDTVYWYQQGPGQDPQFLISFYEKMQSDKGSIPDRFSAQQFSDYHSELNMSSLELGDSALYFCASSPMGLDSYEQYFGPGTRLTVT.

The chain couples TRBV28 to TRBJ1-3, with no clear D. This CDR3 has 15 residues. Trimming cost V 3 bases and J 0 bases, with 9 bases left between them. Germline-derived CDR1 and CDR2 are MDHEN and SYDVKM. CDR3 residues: CASSLGSTSGNTIYF. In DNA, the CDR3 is TGTGCCAGCAGTTTGGGCAGCACCTCTGGAAACACCATATATTTT.

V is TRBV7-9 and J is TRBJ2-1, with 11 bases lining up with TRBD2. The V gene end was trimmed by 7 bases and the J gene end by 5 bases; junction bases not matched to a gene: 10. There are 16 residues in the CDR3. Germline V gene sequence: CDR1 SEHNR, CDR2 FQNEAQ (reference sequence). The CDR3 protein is CASNRLAGGPNNEQFF. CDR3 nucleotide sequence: TGTGCCAGCAACCGATTAGCGGGGGGGCCGAACAATGAGCAGTTCTTC.

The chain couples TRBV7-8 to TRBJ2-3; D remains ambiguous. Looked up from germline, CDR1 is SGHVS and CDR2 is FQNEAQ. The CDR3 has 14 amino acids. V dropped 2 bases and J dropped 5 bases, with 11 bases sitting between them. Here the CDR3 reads CASSLNDALDTQYF. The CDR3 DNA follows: TGTGCCAGCAGCTTAAATGATGCCTTAGATACGCAGTATTTT. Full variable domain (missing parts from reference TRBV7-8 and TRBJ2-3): GAGVSQSPRYKVAKRGQDVALRCDPISGHVSLFWYQQALGQGPEFLTYFQNEAQLDKSGLPSDRFFAERPEGSVSTLKIQRTQQEDSAVYLCASSLNDALDTQYFGPGTRLTVL.

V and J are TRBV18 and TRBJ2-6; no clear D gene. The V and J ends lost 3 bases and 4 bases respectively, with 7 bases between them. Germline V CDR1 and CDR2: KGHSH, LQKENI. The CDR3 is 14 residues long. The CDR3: CASSPSDGANVLTF. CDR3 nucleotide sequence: TGTGCCAGCTCACCCTCCGACGGGGCCAACGTCCTGACTTTC.

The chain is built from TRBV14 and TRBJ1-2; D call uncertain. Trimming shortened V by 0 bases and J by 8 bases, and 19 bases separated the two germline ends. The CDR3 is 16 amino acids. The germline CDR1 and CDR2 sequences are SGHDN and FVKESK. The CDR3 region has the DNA TGTGCCAGCAGCCAAGAGGGTATAGGGTCCCCGAGAGGCTACACCTTC. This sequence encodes CASSQEGIGSPRGYTF.

DNA for the CDR3: TGCGCCAGTGCCACAGGGCCTCTCTCTGGAAACACCATATATTTT. The encoded protein is CASATGPLSGNTIYF. This chain connects TRBV4-1 to TRBJ1-3, with a tentative D call TRBD1 (6 bases). The germline V gene has CDR1 MGHRA and CDR2 YSYEKL. V was trimmed by 9 bases and J by 0 bases, leaving 15 bases between them. The CDR3 is 15 residues long.

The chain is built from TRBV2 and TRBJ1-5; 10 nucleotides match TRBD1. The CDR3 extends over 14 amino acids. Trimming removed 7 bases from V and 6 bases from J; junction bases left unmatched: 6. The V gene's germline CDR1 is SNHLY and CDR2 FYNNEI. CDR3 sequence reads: CASTTGGGGQPQHF. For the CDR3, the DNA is TGTGCCAGCACGACAGGGGGCGGTGGTCAGCCCCAGCATTTT.

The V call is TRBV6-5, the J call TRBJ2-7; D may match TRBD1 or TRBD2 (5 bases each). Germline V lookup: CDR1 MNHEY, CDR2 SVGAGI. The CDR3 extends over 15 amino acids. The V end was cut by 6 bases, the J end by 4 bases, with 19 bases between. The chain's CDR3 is CASRETQVWGYEQYF. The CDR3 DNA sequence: TGTGCCAGCAGGGAAACACAGGTTTGGGGGTACGAGCAGTACTTC.

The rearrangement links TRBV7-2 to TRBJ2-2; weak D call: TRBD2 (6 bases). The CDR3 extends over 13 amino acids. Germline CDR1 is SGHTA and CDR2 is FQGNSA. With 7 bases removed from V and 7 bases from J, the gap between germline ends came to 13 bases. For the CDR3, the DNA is TGTGCCAGCAACCTAGGGACTTTCGGGGAGCTGTTTTTT. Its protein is CASNLGTFGELFF.

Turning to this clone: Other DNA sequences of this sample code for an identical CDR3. CDR3 loop: CASSLGGYDYTF. CDR3 DNA sequence: TGCGCCAGCAGCTTAGGCGGTTACGACTACACCTTC. V is TRBV5-1 and J is TRBJ1-2; D gene ambiguous. The germline CDR1 and CDR2 sequences are SGHRS and YFSETQ. This CDR3 contains 12 residues. The ends were cut back, 2 bases at V and 10 bases at J, with 12 bases in the middle.

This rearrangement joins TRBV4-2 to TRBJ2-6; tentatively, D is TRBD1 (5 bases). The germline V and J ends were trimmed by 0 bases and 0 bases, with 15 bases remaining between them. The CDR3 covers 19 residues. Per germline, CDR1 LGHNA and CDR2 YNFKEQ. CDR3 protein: CASSQDVHRLFSGANVLTF. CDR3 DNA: TGTGCCAGCAGCCAAGACGTCCACAGGCTTTTCTCTGGGGCCAACGTCCTGACTTTC.

CDR3 DNA: TGTGCCAGCAGCTTAGGACAGGGTAATCATATTGAAGCTTTCTTT. Encoded protein: CASSLGQGNHIEAFF. The J gene is TRBJ1-1, the V gene TRBV7-9; 7 nucleotides agree with TRBD1. The germline V gene encodes CDR1 SEHNR and CDR2 FQNEAQ (reference sequence). There are 15 residues in the CDR3. The junction had 9 bases not matched to a gene; V was cut back by 1 base and J by 7 bases.

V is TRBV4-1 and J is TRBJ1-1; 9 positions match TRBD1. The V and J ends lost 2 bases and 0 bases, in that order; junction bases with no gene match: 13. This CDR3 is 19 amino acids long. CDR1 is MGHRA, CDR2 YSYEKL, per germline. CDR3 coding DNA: TGCGCCAGCAGCCAAAAGTCCGGGACAGGGTCTACCATGAACACTGAAGCTTTCTTT. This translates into CASSQKSGTGSTMNTEAFF.

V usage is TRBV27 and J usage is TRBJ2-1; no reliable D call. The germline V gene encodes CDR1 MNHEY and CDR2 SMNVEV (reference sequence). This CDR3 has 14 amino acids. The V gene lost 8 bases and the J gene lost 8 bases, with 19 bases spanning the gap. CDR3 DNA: TGTGCCAGCTCAGACCGTGGCCACGGCGATGAGCAGTTCTTC. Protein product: CASSDRGHGDEQFF.